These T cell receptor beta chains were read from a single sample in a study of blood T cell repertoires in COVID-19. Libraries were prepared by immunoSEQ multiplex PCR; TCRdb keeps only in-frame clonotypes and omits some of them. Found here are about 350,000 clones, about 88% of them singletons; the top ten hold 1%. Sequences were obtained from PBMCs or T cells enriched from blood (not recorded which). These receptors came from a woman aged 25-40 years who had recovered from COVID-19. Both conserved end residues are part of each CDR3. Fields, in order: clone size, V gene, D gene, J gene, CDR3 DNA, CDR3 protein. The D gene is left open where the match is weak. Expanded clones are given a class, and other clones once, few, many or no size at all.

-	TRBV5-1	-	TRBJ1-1	TGCGCCAGCAGCTTGGGTTCCCAGGCGGGCACTGAAGCTTTCTTT	CASSLGSQAGTEAFF
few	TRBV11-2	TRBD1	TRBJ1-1	TGTGCCAGCAGCGCGACACAGGGGGCGTACACTGAAGCTTTCTTT	CASSATQGAYTEAFF
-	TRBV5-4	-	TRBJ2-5	TGTGCCAGCAGCTTGGGGGGGGTTCAAGAGACCCAGTACTTC	CASSLGGVQETQYF
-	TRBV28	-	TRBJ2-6	TGTGCCAGCAGTCCTCGGGGAGCTGGGGCCAACGTCCTGACTTTC	CASSPRGAGANVLTF
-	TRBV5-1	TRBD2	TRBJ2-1	TGCGCCAGCAGCCCCAGGACTAGCGGGGGGCCGGGGGAGCAGTTCTTC	CASSPRTSGGPGEQFF
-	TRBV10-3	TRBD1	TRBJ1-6	TGTGCCATCAGCGAAAGGGACAGCCCTCGCGTCTCCTATAATTCACCCCTCCACTTT	CAISERDSPRVSYNSPLHF
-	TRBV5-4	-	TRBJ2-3	TGTGCCTTACGACTGTCTAGCACAGATACGCAGTATTTT	CALRLSSTDTQYF
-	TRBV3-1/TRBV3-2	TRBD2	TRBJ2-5	TGTGCCAGCAGCCAAGAGCGGACTAGCGGGGGACCCTTGGGAGAGACCCAGTACTTC	CASSQERTSGGPLGETQYF
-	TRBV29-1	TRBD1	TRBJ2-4	TGCAGCGTTGACGCGGGACAGGGCAAAAACATTCAGTACTTC	CSVDAGQGKNIQYF
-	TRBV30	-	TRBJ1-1	TGTGCCTGGAGTGTACGCAGGATGAACACTGAAGCTTTCTTT	CAWSVRRMNTEAFF
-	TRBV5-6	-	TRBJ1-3	TGTGCCAGCAGCTTGAGGCAGGCTGGAAACACCATATATTTT	CASSLRQAGNTIYF
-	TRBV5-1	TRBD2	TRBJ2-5	TGCGCCAGCAGCCCGGGACTAGGCGAGGAGACCCAGTACTTC	CASSPGLGEETQYF
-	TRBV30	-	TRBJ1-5	TGTGCCTGGAGTGTCGGGCAGCCCCAGCATTTT	CAWSVGQPQHF
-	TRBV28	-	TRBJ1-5	TGTGCCAGCAGTTTTGTTCCGCGAGGCCTGTCCGTTTGGAGGGGCAATCAGCCCCAGCATTTT	CASSFVPRGLSVWRGNQPQHF
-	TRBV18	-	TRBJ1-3	TGTGCCAGCTCACTGGGGAACAGGCGAATGGGCTCTGGAAACACCATATATTTT	CASSLGNRRMGSGNTIYF
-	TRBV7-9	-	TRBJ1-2	TGTGCCAGCAGCTTACTCCAGCGGTATGGCTACACCTTC	CASSLLQRYGYTF
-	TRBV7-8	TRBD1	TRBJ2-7	TGTGCCAGCCAGGGGGCCCTCTCCTACGAGCAGTACTTC	CASQGALSYEQYF
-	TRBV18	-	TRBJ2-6	TGTGCCAGCTCACCTCAAATCTCTGGGGCCAACGTCCTGACTTTC	CASSPQISGANVLTF
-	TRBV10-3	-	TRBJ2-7	TGTGCCATCGGTGGGGCGGGGACCGGAGCCTACGAGCAGTACTTC	CAIGGAGTGAYEQYF
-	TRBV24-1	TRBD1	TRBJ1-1	TGTGCCACCAGTGATAGGACAGGCACTGAAGCTTTCTTT	CATSDRTGTEAFF
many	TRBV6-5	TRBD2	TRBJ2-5	TGTGCCAGCGGACTAGCGGGGGGACAAGAGACCCAGTACTTC	CASGLAGGQETQYF
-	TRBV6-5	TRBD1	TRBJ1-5	TGTGCCAGCAGGGGGGGACAGGGAGAACAGCCCCAGCATTTT	CASRGGQGEQPQHF
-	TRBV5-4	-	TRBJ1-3	TGTGCCGTCAACAAGGGGGTCGAGAACACCATATATTTT	CAVNKGVENTIYF
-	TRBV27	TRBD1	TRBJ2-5	TGTGCCAGCAGTGAAAGATCAGGGGGGACCCAGTACTTC	CASSERSGGTQYF
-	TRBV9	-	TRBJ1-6	TGTGCCAGCAGCGCCCTAGGACAGAATTCACCCCTCCACTTT	CASSALGQNSPLHF
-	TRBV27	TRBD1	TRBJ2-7	TGTGCCAGCAGTGTTATCGGGGGACAGGGTCCCTACGAGCAGTACTTC	CASSVIGGQGPYEQYF
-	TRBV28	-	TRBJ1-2	TGTGCCAGCAGTTTAGTGTCAGGGTCGCCCTATGGCTACACCTTC	CASSLVSGSPYGYTF
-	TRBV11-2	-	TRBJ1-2	TGTGCCAGCAGCCCCTTGTTGTTAAACTATGGCTACACCTTC	CASSPLLLNYGYTF
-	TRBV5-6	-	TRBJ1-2	TGTGCCAGCAGCTTGGGGGGCCCGACCGCCTATGGCTACACCTTC	CASSLGGPTAYGYTF
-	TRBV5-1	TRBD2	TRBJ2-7	TGCGCCAGCAGTTATGGACTAGCGGGGGATACCTACGAGCAGTACTTC	CASSYGLAGDTYEQYF
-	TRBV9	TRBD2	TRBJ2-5	TGTGCCAGCAGCGTAGCTAGGACTAGCGGGATTGAGACCCAGTACTTC	CASSVARTSGIETQYF
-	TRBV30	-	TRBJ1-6	TGTGCCTGGAGTCAGCGCCCGAGGAGCTCCTATAATTCACCCCTCCACTTT	CAWSQRPRSSYNSPLHF
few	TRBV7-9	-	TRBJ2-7	TGTGCCAGCAGCTTTACTAGCTTCCCCTACGAGCAGTACTTC	CASSFTSFPYEQYF
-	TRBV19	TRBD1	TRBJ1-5	TGTGCCAGTAGTAAACCTACAGGGGAAGGCAATCAGCCCCAGCATTTT	CASSKPTGEGNQPQHF
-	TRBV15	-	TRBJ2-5	TGTGCCACCAGCAGAGGATCAGGGTCGCAGCAGAAAGAGACCCAGTACTTC	CATSRGSGSQQKETQYF
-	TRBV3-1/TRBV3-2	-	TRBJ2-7	TGTGCCAGCAGCCAAGAATCGTACGAGCAGTACTTC	CASSQESYEQYF
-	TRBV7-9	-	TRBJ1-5	TGTGCCAGCAGCGTAGGTTATAGCAATCAGCCCCAGCATTTT	CASSVGYSNQPQHF
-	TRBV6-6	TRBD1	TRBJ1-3	TGTGCCAGCAGTTACGGGACAGATTTTGGAAACACCATATATTTT	CASSYGTDFGNTIYF
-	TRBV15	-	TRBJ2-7	TGTGCCACCAGCGGATTGGACGGGACCTACGAGCAGTACTTC	CATSGLDGTYEQYF
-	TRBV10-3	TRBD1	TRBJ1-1	TGTGCCATCAGGGCTGCAGGGGGAGAAACTGAAGCTTTCTTT	CAIRAAGGETEAFF
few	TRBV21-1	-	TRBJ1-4	TGTGCCAGCAGCATGGGACAGGGTTATGAAAAACTGTTTTTT	CASSMGQGYEKLFF
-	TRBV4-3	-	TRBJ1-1	TGCGCCAGCAGCCAAGGTCAGGAACGGACTGAAGCTTTCTTT	CASSQGQERTEAFF
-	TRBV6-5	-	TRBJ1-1	TGTGCCAGCAGTTACGTTACCCTCCGGGACACTGAAGCTTTCTTT	CASSYVTLRDTEAFF
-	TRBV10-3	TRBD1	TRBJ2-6	TGTGCCATCAGTCCAACGGGACAGGGGGCGGCCGGGGCCAACGTCCTGACTTTC	CAISPTGQGAAGANVLTF
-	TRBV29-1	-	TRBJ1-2	TGCAGCGTTGAGGTGCTCCGGAACAGCTTGGGTGGCTACACCTTC	CSVEVLRNSLGGYTF
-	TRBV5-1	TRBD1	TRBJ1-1	TGCGCCAGCAGCTGGGGGGACAGGGACAACACTGAAGCTTTCTTT	CASSWGDRDNTEAFF
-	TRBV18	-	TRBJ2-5	TGTGCCAGCTCACCCAGGGCGGCTGGGGAGACCCAGTACTTC	CASSPRAAGETQYF
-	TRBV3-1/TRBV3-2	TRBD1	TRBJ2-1	TGTGCCAGCAGCCGGACCGTGACAGGGGGCCTATACAATGAGCAGTTCTTC	CASSRTVTGGLYNEQFF
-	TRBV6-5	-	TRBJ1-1	TGTGCCAGCTACGAGGGGCGGGGAGCTTTTGGAGCTTTCTTT	CASYEGRGAFGAFF
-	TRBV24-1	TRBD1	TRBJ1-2	TGTGCCACCAGTGATGCCGACAGGGTGAGAGGCTACACCTTC	CATSDADRVRGYTF
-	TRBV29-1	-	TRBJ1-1	TGCAGCGTTGCGGAGGGGATGAGTGAAGCTTTCTTT	CSVAEGMSEAFF
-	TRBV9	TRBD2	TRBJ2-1	TGTGCCAGCAGCGATGGGACTAGCGGGGGGGCCCTCTACAATGAGCAGTTCTTC	CASSDGTSGGALYNEQFF
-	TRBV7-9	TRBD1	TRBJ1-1	TGTGCCAGCAGCGCATCCAGGGGGATCGGGTCTGAAGCTTTCTTT	CASSASRGIGSEAFF
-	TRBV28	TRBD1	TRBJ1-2	TGTGCCAGCACGGACAGGGGCTATGGCTACACCTTC	CASTDRGYGYTF
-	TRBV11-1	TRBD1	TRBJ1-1	TGTGCCAGCAGTAATGCCGGGACAGAAAACACTGAAGCTTTCTTT	CASSNAGTENTEAFF
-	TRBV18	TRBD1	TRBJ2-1	TGTGCCAGCTCACCACCGGTCTTAGGGACAGGGTCGAATGAGCAGTTCTTC	CASSPPVLGTGSNEQFF